This T cell receptor (beta chain) was observed in a study of response to subunit inactivated influenza vaccine. This clonotype has at least ten counts. The ends were cut back, 5 bases at V and 3 bases at J, with 12 bases in the middle. This CDR3 region has 14 residues. Looked up from germline, CDR1 is SGHRS and CDR2 is YFSETQ. MiXCR, applied by TCRdb to the RT-PCR reads, yields one record per CDR3 protein. The sample consists of about 780,000 distinct CDR3 sequences, about a fifth of them appearing once. The source was PBMCs from blood, collected around 5 days after vaccination. The source of this sequence is a man in his fifties who received an inactivated influenza vaccine. The rearrangement joins TRBV5-1 to TRBJ2-4; no clear D gene. The CDR3 loop reads CASSEEIGKNIQYF. The DNA of the CDR3 is TGCGCCAGCAGTGAGGAGATCGGCAAAAACATTCAGTACTTC.